This TCR beta chain derives from a study of spatial heterogeneity in lung cancer. Time point: sample taken at primary tumor resection. Donors were roughly 70 untreated early-stage non-small cell lung cancer patients. Without sorting, whole RNA was sequenced from tumor, nontumor lung or frozen PBMC. Study results and limitations: Ubiquitous expanded tumor TCRs were seen in blood more at resection than at follow-up.

TCRdb ran MiXCR on the 5' RACE reads and lists one entry per CDR3 protein. This table has over 50,000 distinct CDR3 sequences, about 5.9% appearing once. CDR3 length equals 14 residues. J was trimmed by 3 bases and V by 5 bases; bases with no gene match: 5. Per germline, CDR1 SGHRS and CDR2 YFSETQ. This clonotype was detected many times. Antigen unknown. V is TRBV5-1 and J is TRBJ1-5; 7 bases agree with TRBD1. The sample in question was PBMCs, obtained at surgery. The clonotype was recovered from a female donor with early-stage non-small cell lung cancer. In DNA form, the CDR3 reads TGCGCCAGCAGTAAAACAGGGGTCAATCAGCCCCAGCATTTT. It is translated as CASSKTGVNQPQHF.